This T cell receptor (beta chain) was captured in a study of blood T cell repertoires in COVID-19. About the research overall: Acute and convalescent COVID-19 samples came from the United States, Italy and Spain. PBMCs, B-cell-depleted T cells, or T cells provided the cDNA or gDNA that made up the material.

The CDR3 contains 16 residues. V lost 2 bases and J lost 2, with 15 bases in between. Germline-derived CDR1 and CDR2 are MNHEY and SMNVEV (reference sequence). Produced via immunoSEQ multiplex PCR; TCRdb's table is partial and in-frame only. This table has under 250,000 clones, 70% to 90% appearing once. The clonotype was recovered from a man in his fifties with COVID-19, enrolled during active disease. The sequencing input was peripheral blood. The V call is TRBV27, the J call TRBJ2-5, with D possibly being TRBD1 (6 bases). The CDR3 is CASSLRWTDNQETQYF. Written as DNA, the CDR3 is TGTGCCAGCAGTTTACGGTGGACAGATAATCAAGAGACCCAGTACTTC.